The present entry profiles one TCR beta chain with its context. It has no known antigen specificity. There are no base qualities to consult, and no much larger clone falls within one base. The immunoSEQ hsTCRB v3.0 assay was used at survey level resolution to sequence the TRB variable region. A depth of 40,000-50,000 T-cell genomes per sample was targeted for TRB sequencing. Pooled TRB libraries were sequenced on an Illumina MiSeq with a v3 150-cycle kit. The authors processed their data as follows. Analysis of repertoires was carried out in R inside a reproducible Nextflow workflow spanning QC, data transformation and analysis. Custom analyses were implemented in LymphoSeq2, an R package for AIRR-Seq data exploration. A few samples yielding fewer than 5000 total TRB sequences were excluded, leaving 150 to 200 analyzed HIV repertoires. Among the 180 or so HIV repertoires that were kept, roughly 59 were collected before ART initiation and more than 120 were collected after ART initiation. Repertoires were downsampled to 5000 TRB nucleotide sequences, with summary statistics averaged over 100 downsampling iterations. TRB sequences were retained for analysis only if CDR3 regions of at least seven amino acids were present. A Shannon entropy-derived clonality score and the Gini coefficient were used to measure diversity. Repertoire networks linked the top 5000 CDR3 amino acid sequences whenever two sequences differed by an edit distance of one. GLIPH2 predicted antigen specificity groups and MHC restriction for TRB CDR3 amino acid sequences. To flag known associations with CMV, EBV, HIV or tissue antigens, CDR3 amino acid sequences were compared against VDJdb and McPAS-TCR. Pre-ART, post-ART and control groups were compared with Wilcoxon signed-rank tests and Holm-Bonferroni correction. Drawn from immuneACCESS, this table holds only the in-frame rearrangements with V and J called that TCRdb kept. Clones are partly lost; checked studies trace under half to an unresolved V gene and leave the rest unexplained. V, J and clone size are taken as reported in that table, and D and trimming were inferred from the DNA itself. This sample has about 20,000 clones in its table, and around 93% of those were observed once. More than 5.5% of the sample is in the top ten clones.

Participants were included only if at least one PBMC sample before ART initiation and at least two post-ART samples were available. Treatment was received in the United States of America by all participants with HIV. Before DNA extraction, cryopreserved samples of roughly 1-10 million PBMC were thawed and washed. At the time of the earliest PBMC sample, participants with HIV were aged between roughly 23 and 60 years. PBMC samples were contributed by each participant from 1-4 timepoints before ART initiation and 2-8 timepoints after ART initiation, with a median of 7 samples. Serial HIV viral load, CD4+ T-cell count, ART history and demographic data were obtained for every participant. A Qiagen kit on a QIAcube was used to extract genomic DNA from unsorted PBMC, with samples processed in batches of 12. The data belong to a study of long-term antiretroviral therapy in people with HIV (dated by TCRdb to the early 2020s). Concerning the study at large: The earliest samples were collected roughly a decade before the 2015 WHO recommendation for immediate ART, at a time when ART was usually postponed until CD4 counts fell. Whether ART initiation and durable HIV suppression were associated with changes in peripheral blood TRB repertoire composition and diversity was tested in a retrospective serial study. The cohort contributed over 150 cryopreserved PBMC samples from about 31 adults with confirmed HIV infection, collected serially over a mean of about 6 years (range 1-12). Among the 30 to 35 participants with HIV, about 11 were female. Test extractions of a monoclonal T-cell line alongside 30 to 35 polyclonal samples showed no cross-contamination during QIAcube processing. What the authors observed across the whole study: Because PBMC availability was limited, only the TCR beta chain was sequenced, with no alpha chain pairing. Because pre-ART samples had limited cell numbers, profiling was done on unsorted PBMC rather than on sorted CD4+ and CD8+ T cells. The samples span the years 2004 to 2017, and the ART regimens used may be less effective than current regimens. At every time point, the repertoire was dominated by expanded TRB clones first identified before ART initiation, although this dominance fluctuated and, in many PLHIV, declined after ART. Compared with controls, HIV repertoires had narrower CDR3 length ranges, and the network structure pointed to an antigen-experienced repertoire that shifted only slightly toward naive after ART. Inferences about post-ART repertoire changes are limited because no data were available on ART adherence, viral resistance or therapy changes. A significant increase in TRB diversity was found to be associated with ART initiation, although TRB diversity was observed to remain significantly below that of transplant donor controls even after long-term ART.

The trim is 2 bases for V and 5 bases for J, with a gap of 13 bases between the germline ends. According to the germline V gene (reference sequence), CDR1 reads SGHNT and CDR2 reads YYREEE. Taken from cysteine to phenylalanine, the CDR3 has 14 residues. Just CDR3 DNA is preserved here, 42 bases in frame from base 1. The V and J segments used are TRBV5-4 and TRBJ1-1; a tentative D match to TRBD1 spans 6 bases. This clonotype originated in a woman aged 45-65 years with HIV. The input for sequencing was unsorted PBMCs, taken 4.4 years after starting antiretroviral therapy. The CDR3 protein is CASSFRRGRTEAFF. The nucleotide sequence reads TGTGCCAGCAGCTTCCGCAGGGGAAGGACTGAAGCTTTCTTT.